Included here is one TCR beta chain sequence, with context. What it binds is unknown. The source of the sample is a study of relationships among human T cell subsets. Study-wide results and limits: Th1, Th2 and regulatory T cells shared many CDR3 sequences.

From the CD45RA-negative fraction, anti-CD45RO beads picked out CD45RA-RO+ memory T cells. TCR alpha and beta CDR3s were amplified from mRNA by semiquantitative ARM-PCR. In ARM-PCR, communal superprimers followed tagged nested gene-specific primers for exponential amplification. TCRdb re-called the multiplex PCR reads with MiXCR, one entry per CDR3 protein. The sample yields thousands of distinct CDR3 sequences, 50% to 60% seen once. V was pared by 7 bases and J by 6 bases, with 15 bases between. Germline assignment: CDR1 SGHRS and CDR2 YFSETQ. The CDR3 extends over 13 amino acids. The V and J genes are TRBV5-1 and TRBJ2-3; D is undetermined. Sequenced material: memory T cells sorted from blood. The TCR comes from a man aged 35 to 55 in good health. The CDR3 DNA follows: TGCGCCAGCCGGCAAAGAGAAGAGGATACGCAGTATTTT. The encoded protein is CASRQREEDTQYF.